The 23 T cell receptor beta chains below were found in one sample sequenced in a study of T cells in Graves' hyperthyroidism and ophthalmopathy. Regions amplified from RNA transcripts were the TCR beta CDR3 regions. Initially, a first-round RT-PCR of the TCR CDR3 employed the HTBI primer set. One entry per CDR3 protein, called by TCRdb with MiXCR from the multiplex PCR reads. The sample has a few hundred thousand distinct CDR3 sequences, about 16% seen once. Input material: blood. These TCRs come from a man aged 35 to 55 with Graves' hyperthyroidism.

This clonotype was counted ten times or more. The chain is built from TRBV3-1 and TRBJ2-7; 7 positions match TRBD2. Trimming cost V 2 bases and J 2 bases; bases outside gene matches: 6. The germline gives CDR1 LGHDT, CDR2 YNNKEL (reference sequence). The length of the CDR3 is 15 residues. CDR3 sequence (DNA): TGTGCCAGCAGCCAATTAGCGGGTAACCCCTACGAGCAGTACTTC. Its translation is CASSQLAGNPYEQYF.

To note about this clonotype: One base away lies a much larger clone, so this may be a sequencing read error. The CDR3 DNA reads TGTGCCAGCAGCGGGGACCTGGGGGCCTACAATGAGCAGTCCTTC. Translation: CASSGDLGAYNEQSF. The chain employs TRBV5-5 and TRBJ2-1; a weak D match, TRBD1 (6 bases). Germline lookup yields CDR1 SGHKS and CDR2 YYEKEE (reference sequence). This CDR3 has 15 amino acids.

This clonotype showed up just a few times. The J gene is TRBJ1-2, the V gene TRBV24-1; TRBD1 aligns across 8 bases. CDR1 and CDR2 (germline): KGHDR, SFDVKD. The CDR3 has 14 residues. The junction had 6 bases not matched to a gene; V was cut back by 3 bases and J by 7 bases. The CDR3 sequence is CATSDPTGDGGYTF. The CDR3 DNA sequence: TGTGCCACCAGTGATCCGACAGGGGACGGTGGCTACACCTTC.

This clonotype was recorded only once. This may arise from a read error, as a much more abundant clone is one base away. The chain employs TRBV30 and TRBJ2-2; possibly TRBD1 for D (6 bases). Per the germline V gene, CDR1 is GTSNPN and CDR2 is SVGIG (reference sequence). Between the trimmed V and J ends, which lost 2 bases and 5 bases, there was a span of 15 bases. The CDR3 contains 15 residues. The CDR3 bases are TGTGCCTGGAGTACAGGGCTCCTCGAGACCGGGGAGCTGTTTTTT. Its protein is CAWSTGLLETGELFF.

In its sample, this clonotype was seen once. With a much larger clone just one base away, this may be a read error. V usage is TRBV7-9 and J usage is TRBJ2-2, with a weak D call TRBD2 (5 bases). CDR1 SEHNR and CDR2 FQNEAQ come from the germline V gene (reference sequence). The CDR3 is 15 amino acids. The CDR3 here is CASNLGREDIGELFF. In DNA form, the CDR3 reads TGTGCCAGCAACTTAGGCCGGGAAGATATCGGGGAGCTGTTTTTT. The full variable domain, completed using reference TRBV7-9 and TRBJ2-2, is DTGVSQNPRHKITKRGQNVTFRCDPISEHNRLYWYRQTLGQGPEFLTYFQNEAQLEKSRLLSDRFSAERPKGSFSTLEIQRTEQGDSAMYLCASNLGREDIGELFFGEGSRLTVL.

This chain links TRBV18 with TRBJ1-6; 8 bases are shared with TRBD1. J lost 1 base, V lost 9 bases, and 2 bases had no gene match. There are 14 residues in the CDR3. Per germline, CDR1 KGHSH and CDR2 LQKENI. The DNA of the CDR3 is TGTGCCAGTTGGACAGGGTCCTATAATTCACCCCTCCACTTT. Translated: CASWTGSYNSPLHF.

In the case of this clonotype: In this CDR3 the conserved last residue, phenylalanine or tryptophan, is missing, so a read error is likely. The chain uses TRBV6-5 and TRBJ2-7, with 10 bases fitting TRBD2. Germline loops: CDR1 MNHEY, CDR2 SVGAGI. Trimming took 0 bases from V and 0 from J; bases not matched to a gene: 11. The CDR3 spans 19 residues. The CDR3 loop reads CASSYSRPSGGYHSYEQYS. CDR3 nucleotide sequence: TGTGCCAGCAGTTACTCGAGGCCTAGCGGGGGATACCACTCCTACGAGCAGTACTCC.

This clonotype showed up many times. The rearrangement uses TRBV11-2 and TRBJ2-1; TRBD2 agrees at 9 bases. V shed 5 bases and J 4 bases; nucleotides not matched to a gene: 6. This CDR3 is 15 amino acids long. Germline CDR1 and CDR2: SGHAT and FQNNGV. CDR3 loop: CASSPKREAYNEQFF. For the CDR3, the DNA is TGTGCCAGCAGCCCGAAGCGGGAGGCTTACAATGAGCAGTTCTTC.

The chain joins TRBV12-3 or TRBV12-4 to TRBJ1-3; tentative D call: TRBD1 (5 bases). CDR3 size: 16 residues. Trimming stripped 1 base from V and 2 bases from J, with 12 bases between. This CDR3 is CASSLGDSTTGNTIYF. The CDR3 DNA is TGTGCCAGCAGTTTAGGCGACAGTACCACTGGAAACACCATATATTTT.

This clonotype was counted many times. The CDR3 sequence is CSVPGPFGTEAFF. In DNA, the CDR3 is TGCAGCGTTCCCGGCCCCTTTGGCACTGAAGCTTTCTTT. The gene calls are TRBV29-1 and TRBJ1-1; unclear D gene. Germline lookup yields CDR1 SQVTM and CDR2 ANQGSEA. V dropped 5 bases and J dropped 4 bases, with 14 bases sitting between them. This CDR3 has 13 residues. Complete variable domain (other parts from reference TRBV29-1 and TRBJ1-1): SAVISQKPSRDICQRGTSLTIQCQVDSQVTMMFWYRQQPGQSLTLIATANQGSEATYESGFVIDKFPISRPNLTFSTLTVSNMSPEDSSIYLCSVPGPFGTEAFFGQGTRLTVV.

This clonotype was counted at least ten times. The V and J genes are TRBV12-3 or TRBV12-4 and TRBJ2-7, with unresolved D. V was trimmed by 6 bases and J by 6 bases, leaving 12 bases between them. The CDR3 length is 12 residues. The CDR3 DNA reads as TGTGCCAGCAGAATTAGGGATGGCGAGCAGTACTTC. Residues: CASRIRDGEQYF.

In its sample, this clonotype was seen many times. The genes are TRBV20-1 and TRBJ1-1, with TRBD1 matching 7 bases. Losses at the gene ends were 6 bases for V and 1 base for J; bases not matched to a gene: 8. The CDR3 length is 14 residues. Germline CDR1 reads DFQATT; CDR2 reads SNEGSKA (reference sequence). CDR3 sequence reads: CSASPGTANTEAFF. Written as DNA, the CDR3 is TGCAGTGCAAGTCCCGGGACAGCGAACACTGAAGCTTTCTTT.

The V call is TRBV2, the J call TRBJ1-5; TRBD1 matches at 7 bases. The CDR3 is 15 residues long. The germline V gene encodes CDR1 SNHLY and CDR2 FYNNEI. The V segment lost 6 bases and the J segment 0 bases; nucleotides outside the gene matches: 5. DNA for the CDR3: TGTGCCAGCAGGGGAGGGGGCAGTAGCAATCAGCCCCAGCATTTT. The encoded protein is CASRGGGSSNQPQHF.

This clonotype has a count of ten or more. The rearrangement uses TRBV27 and TRBJ2-7; the D call may be TRBD1 or TRBD2 (5 bases each). The ends were cut back, 6 bases at V and 0 bases at J, with 12 bases in the middle. Per germline, CDR1 MNHEY and CDR2 SMNVEV (reference sequence). This CDR3 contains 14 residues. The CDR3 sequence: CASSRDHASYEQYF. CDR3 coding DNA: TGTGCCAGCAGCCGGGACCATGCCTCCTACGAGCAGTACTTC.

This chain joins TRBV14 and TRBJ2-3; D is unclear. Germline CDR1 SGHDN, CDR2 FVKESK. The V and J ends lost 5 bases and 5 bases respectively, with 11 bases between them. The CDR3 extends over 13 amino acids. As DNA, the CDR3 is TGTGCCAGCAGCGCCGCATCGGGAGATACGCAGTATTTT. It translates to CASSAASGDTQYF.

This clonotype was seen repeatedly, ten times or more. V is TRBV18 and J is TRBJ1-1, with D possibly matching TRBD1 (6 bases). The CDR3 contains 14 residues. Trimming removed 5 bases at V and 3 bases at J, with 13 bases between. Germline CDR1 reads KGHSH; CDR2 reads LQKENI. CDR3 amino acids: CASSSGQSHTEAFF. The DNA for the CDR3 is TGTGCCAGCTCATCAGGACAGTCCCACACTGAAGCTTTCTTT.

The chain uses TRBV19 and TRBJ2-7, with TRBD1 matching over 7 bases. The V segment lost 0 bases and the J segment 0 bases; nucleotides outside the gene matches: 8. The CDR3 is made up of 17 amino acids. The germline CDR1 and CDR2 sequences are LNHDA and SQIVND (reference sequence). For the CDR3, the DNA is TGTGCCAGTAGTATAGATGGGACAGATAAGACCTCCTACGAGCAGTACTTC. Its protein product is CASSIDGTDKTSYEQYF. Together with reference TRBV19 and TRBJ2-7, the CDR3 gives the full variable domain: DGGITQSPKYLFRKEGQNVTLSCEQNLNHDAMYWYRQDPGQGLRLIYYSQIVNDFQKGDIAEGYSVSREKKESFPLTVTSAQKNPTAFYLCASSIDGTDKTSYEQYFGPGTRLTVT.

The chain carries TRBV7-2 and TRBJ1-6; 8 bases agree with TRBD1. CDR1 is SGHTA, CDR2 FQGNSA, per germline. The CDR3 contains 13 residues. The V segment lost 6 bases and the J segment 13 bases; nucleotides outside the gene matches: 8. The CDR3 region has the DNA TGTGCCAGCAGACCAGGACAGGGTGTCCCCCTCCACTTT. Protein sequence: CASRPGQGVPLHF.

This clonotype has a handful of counts. The chain links TRBV11-2 to TRBJ1-3; D unresolved. With 6 bases removed from V and 0 bases from J, the gap between germline ends came to 12 bases. This CDR3 comprises 15 residues. The germline CDR1 and CDR2 sequences are SGHAT and FQNNGV. The CDR3 here is CASSQGLDSGNTIYF. The CDR3 nucleotides read TGTGCCAGCAGTCAAGGTCTAGACTCTGGAAACACCATATATTTT.

This chain connects TRBV14 to TRBJ2-7; D is perhaps TRBD1 or TRBD2 (5 bases each). The CDR3 covers 17 residues. Germline V gives CDR1 SGHDN, CDR2 FVKESK. Trimming stripped 1 base from V and 4 bases from J, with 20 bases between. The CDR3 sequence: CASSQAKPGRHPYEQYF. CDR3 DNA: TGTGCCAGCAGCCAAGCTAAACCGGGACGCCATCCGTACGAGCAGTACTTC.

This clonotype occurred a few times. The chain combines TRBV4-3 with TRBJ1-5; 8 bases are shared with TRBD1. This CDR3 is built from 19 residues. J lost 5 bases, V lost 1 base, and 16 bases had no gene match. Per the germline V gene, CDR1 is LGHNA and CDR2 is YSLEER. CDR3 DNA sequence: TGCGCCAGCAGCCAAGGAATCGGCAGGGGGCAAATAAGCGATCAGCCCCAGCATTTT. Its translation: CASSQGIGRGQISDQPQHF.

The V and J genes are TRBV7-3 and TRBJ2-3, with TRBD2 matching 9 bases. The CDR3 has 15 amino acids. From germline, CDR1 is SGHTA and CDR2 FQGTGA. V lost 2 bases to trimming and J lost 5 bases; unmatched junction nucleotides: 5. The CDR3 DNA reads as TGTGCCAGCAGCTTATATGCGGGGGGGCAAGATACGCAGTATTTT. It codes for CASSLYAGGQDTQYF.

The sample holds many counts of this clonotype. J is TRBJ2-7 and V is TRBV2; possible D gene TRBD1, 5 bases. CDR1 and CDR2 from the germline V gene are SNHLY and FYNNEI. The CDR3 spans 14 residues. The ends were cut back, 4 bases at V and 7 bases at J, with 17 bases in the middle. The CDR3 sequence is CASSAIAGLREQYF. The CDR3 coding sequence is TGTGCCAGCAGTGCCATCGCAGGGCTACGGGAGCAGTACTTC.